A single TCR beta chain is shown here with its context. This sample is drawn from a study of blood T cell repertoires in COVID-19. TCRdb's copy holds only in-frame clones and misses some; the assay was immunoSEQ multiplex PCR. The sample records under 250,000 clones, about 87% being singletons. CDR1 and CDR2 (germline): LNHNV, YYDKDF (reference sequence). The CDR3 is 15 amino acids. V was pared by 1 base and J by 2 bases, with 6 bases between. Sequenced material: peripheral blood. The chain couples TRBV15 to TRBJ1-6, with TRBD1 as a possible D gene (5 bases). The receptor's source is a woman in her seventies with active or convalescent COVID-19. In nucleotides, the CDR3 is TGTGCCACCAGCAGAGGACAGACCTATAATTCACCCCTCCACTTT. Amino acid sequence: CATSRGQTYNSPLHF.